This T cell receptor beta chain was found in a study of radiation and T cells in renal cell carcinoma. V trimming: 4 bases; J trimming: 1 base; junction bases outside the gene matches: 4. Germline CDR1 and CDR2: SGHDN and FVKESK. This CDR3 contains 15 residues. As to time point: blood 4 weeks post-SBRT, at nephrectomy. The treatment was: 15 Gy SBRT to primary tumor, nephrectomy 4 weeks later. Nephrectomy followed 15 Gy stereotactic body radiation by 4 weeks. After SBRT, blood was collected at 2 and 4 weeks, plus baseline. Overall study results and limits: From baseline, blood top tumor clonotypes peaked at 2 weeks post-radiation.

Libraries were prepared by immunoSEQ multiplex PCR; TCRdb keeps only in-frame clonotypes and omits some of them. The sample carries over 60,000 clones, over 65% recorded once. In regard to this clone: Its target is unknown.

This receptor was obtained from an older woman with renal cell carcinoma. V usage is TRBV14 and J usage is TRBJ2-3; 8 nucleotides agree with TRBD2. The specimen was blood, collected from a patient whose treatment included radiotherapy and nephrectomy. CDR3 sequence: CASSPHSGGTDTQYF. The DNA for the CDR3 is TGTGCCAGCAGCCCCCATAGCGGGGGCACAGATACGCAGTATTTT. Together with reference TRBV14 and TRBJ2-3, the CDR3 gives the full variable domain: EAGVTQFPSHSVIEKGQTVTLRCDPISGHDNLYWYRRVMGKEIKFLLHFVKESKQDESGMPNNRFLAERTGGTYSTLKVQPAELEDSGVYFCASSPHSGGTDTQYFGPGTRLTVL.